Listed below are T cell receptor beta chains from one sample, sequenced in a study of radiotherapy plus CTLA-4 blockade in lung cancer. Sequencing was performed with immunoSEQ multiplex PCR; in TCRdb, only in-frame clones are kept and a portion is missing. This table holds 25,000 to 30,000 clones, around four fifths found once. This sample comprised peripheral blood, obtained from a patient treated with radiotherapy plus ipilimumab. These receptors were collected from a human donor with non-small cell lung cancer that progressed on radiotherapy plus ipilimumab. Both conserved end residues are part of each CDR3. D genes are given only for firm matches. Rows may omit the clone size; those that give it use once, few, many or a size class.

j_call: TRBJ2-2
v_call: TRBV19
clone_size: NA
d_call: NA
cdr3_nt: TGTGCCAGTAAAGCGACAGGGAACACCGGGGAGCTGTTTTTT
cdr3_aa: CASKATGNTGELFF

j_call: TRBJ1-2
v_call: TRBV19
clone_size: NA
d_call: NA
cdr3_nt: TGTGCCAGTAGTATCTCACGAGGGGTAGGCTACACCTTC
cdr3_aa: CASSISRGVGYTF

j_call: TRBJ1-5
v_call: TRBV9
clone_size: NA
d_call: NA
cdr3_nt: TGTGCCAGCAGCGTAGACCCCCTTGATGGGGGAGCCTTTCAGCCCCAGCATTTT
cdr3_aa: CASSVDPLDGGAFQPQHF

j_call: TRBJ1-5
v_call: TRBV5-4
clone_size: NA
d_call: TRBD1
cdr3_nt: TGTGCCAGCAGCTTGGGCAGGGGGAGCAATCAGCCCCAGCATTTT
cdr3_aa: CASSLGRGSNQPQHF

j_call: TRBJ1-2
v_call: TRBV5-1
clone_size: NA
d_call: NA
cdr3_nt: TGCGCCAGCAGCTTGGGCGGGGGGGCCTTTAACTATGGCTACACCTTC
cdr3_aa: CASSLGGGAFNYGYTF

j_call: TRBJ1-2
v_call: TRBV5-6
clone_size: once
d_call: NA
cdr3_nt: TGTGCCAGCAGCTTGGACGGACCCTCTTACTACACCTTC
cdr3_aa: CASSLDGPSYYTF

j_call: TRBJ2-6
v_call: TRBV6-5
clone_size: once
d_call: NA
cdr3_nt: TGTGCCACCAAGGTACTCGACTCTGGGGCCAACGTCCTGACTTTC
cdr3_aa: CATKVLDSGANVLTF

j_call: TRBJ2-5
v_call: TRBV5-4
clone_size: NA
d_call: TRBD1
cdr3_nt: TGTGCCAGCAGCTTGGGGGACAGGAGAGAGACCCAGTACTTC
cdr3_aa: CASSLGDRRETQYF

j_call: TRBJ1-5
v_call: TRBV6-5
clone_size: NA
d_call: NA
cdr3_nt: TGTGCCAGCAGTTACTCGAGGACTAGCAATCAGCCCCAGCATTTT
cdr3_aa: CASSYSRTSNQPQHF

j_call: TRBJ1-5
v_call: TRBV6-6
clone_size: NA
d_call: TRBD1
cdr3_nt: TGTGCCAGCAGCCCTGACAGGGGGCGGGTTTTTTTT
cdr3_aa: CASSPDRGRVFF

j_call: TRBJ2-7
v_call: TRBV11-1
clone_size: few
d_call: TRBD1
cdr3_nt: TGTGCCAGCAGCTTGGGACAGGGGTTCTACGAGCAGTACTTC
cdr3_aa: CASSLGQGFYEQYF

j_call: TRBJ2-7
v_call: TRBV15
clone_size: NA
d_call: TRBD2
cdr3_nt: TGTGCCACCAGCAAGGCGGGGGTTTACGAGCAGTACTTC
cdr3_aa: CATSKAGVYEQYF

j_call: TRBJ2-7
v_call: TRBV28
clone_size: few
d_call: NA
cdr3_nt: TGTGCCAGCAGTCTGGACCGGCTTGGAGACGAGCAGTACTTC
cdr3_aa: CASSLDRLGDEQYF

j_call: TRBJ1-1
v_call: TRBV7-9
clone_size: once
d_call: NA
cdr3_nt: TGTGCCAGCAGCTTAGGGGGCTCCACTGAAGCTTTCTTT
cdr3_aa: CASSLGGSTEAFF

j_call: TRBJ1-1
v_call: TRBV9
clone_size: NA
d_call: NA
cdr3_nt: TGTGCCAGCAGCGAGCAGACGGGAAACACTGAAGCTTTCTTT
cdr3_aa: CASSEQTGNTEAFF

j_call: TRBJ2-1
v_call: TRBV28
clone_size: NA
d_call: TRBD2
cdr3_nt: TGTGCCAGCAGTCTAGCGGAGAGCTCCTACAATGAGCAGTTCTTC
cdr3_aa: CASSLAESSYNEQFF

j_call: TRBJ2-5
v_call: TRBV28
clone_size: NA
d_call: NA
cdr3_nt: TGTGCCAGCAGTGACCCAGGCGGGGCAAAAGAGACCCAGTACTTC
cdr3_aa: CASSDPGGAKETQYF

j_call: TRBJ2-5
v_call: TRBV9
clone_size: NA
d_call: NA
cdr3_nt: TGTGCCAGCAGCCGTAGGGACCGTTCTTTAGAGACCCAGTACTTC
cdr3_aa: CASSRRDRSLETQYF

j_call: TRBJ2-2
v_call: TRBV18
clone_size: NA
d_call: NA
cdr3_nt: TGTGCCAGCTCACCACCGTCAGCGAACACCGGGGAGCTGTTTTTT
cdr3_aa: CASSPPSANTGELFF

j_call: TRBJ2-3
v_call: TRBV11-1
clone_size: NA
d_call: TRBD1
cdr3_nt: TGTGCCAGCAGCCGACAGGGTAAAGGCACAGATACGCAGTATTTT
cdr3_aa: CASSRQGKGTDTQYF

j_call: TRBJ1-1
v_call: TRBV28
clone_size: NA
d_call: NA
cdr3_nt: TGTGCCAGCAGTTTGGTTGGGTCGTACACTGAAGCTTTCTTT
cdr3_aa: CASSLVGSYTEAFF

j_call: TRBJ1-5
v_call: TRBV28
clone_size: NA
d_call: NA
cdr3_nt: TGTGCCAGCAGTCCGGGGCCTGTACCTAATCAGCCCCAGCATTTT
cdr3_aa: CASSPGPVPNQPQHF

j_call: TRBJ2-7
v_call: TRBV9
clone_size: few
d_call: TRBD1
cdr3_nt: TGTGCCAGCAGCCCCGGGACAGACTCCTCCTACGAGCAGTACTTC
cdr3_aa: CASSPGTDSSYEQYF

j_call: TRBJ1-3
v_call: TRBV5-4
clone_size: NA
d_call: TRBD1
cdr3_nt: TGTGCCAGCAGCCCCGGGACAGGATCCGGCGCCTCTGGAAACACCATATATTTT
cdr3_aa: CASSPGTGSGASGNTIYF

j_call: TRBJ2-3
v_call: TRBV15
clone_size: NA
d_call: TRBD2
cdr3_nt: TGTGCCACCAGCAGAGAAGGAGCGGGGGGGCCGGGTCCAACAGTTACGCAGTATTTT
cdr3_aa: CATSREGAGGPGPTVTQYF

j_call: TRBJ2-1
v_call: TRBV11-3
clone_size: NA
d_call: NA
cdr3_nt: TGTGCCAGCAGCTTCGGTGGAAGCAATGAGCAGTTCTTC
cdr3_aa: CASSFGGSNEQFF

j_call: TRBJ2-1
v_call: TRBV30
clone_size: NA
d_call: NA
cdr3_nt: TGTGCCTGGAGCGGGGAGTACAATGAGCAGTTCTTC
cdr3_aa: CAWSGEYNEQFF

j_call: TRBJ2-2
v_call: TRBV28
clone_size: NA
d_call: NA
cdr3_nt: TGTGCCAGCAGCTTGGGGCCGGGTCTACTACCCGGGGAGCTGTTTTTT
cdr3_aa: CASSLGPGLLPGELFF

j_call: TRBJ2-5
v_call: TRBV6-5
clone_size: NA
d_call: NA
cdr3_nt: TGTGCCAGCACCCCCGTGACAGGATCATGGGAGACCCAGTACTTC
cdr3_aa: CASTPVTGSWETQYF

j_call: TRBJ2-2
v_call: TRBV7-6
clone_size: NA
d_call: NA
cdr3_nt: TGTGCCAGCAGCTTCACGGGAGCTTACACCGGGGAGCTGTTTTTT
cdr3_aa: CASSFTGAYTGELFF

j_call: TRBJ1-2
v_call: TRBV5-4
clone_size: NA
d_call: NA
cdr3_nt: TGTGCCAGCAGCTTGGGGGGGCTCGGCTACACCTTC
cdr3_aa: CASSLGGLGYTF

j_call: TRBJ1-2
v_call: TRBV5-4
clone_size: NA
d_call: NA
cdr3_nt: TGTGCCAGCAGCTATCAAACCCTTAGCTATGGCTACACCTTC
cdr3_aa: CASSYQTLSYGYTF

j_call: TRBJ2-6
v_call: TRBV19
clone_size: NA
d_call: NA
cdr3_nt: TGTGCCAGTAGGAGGATTTCTGGGGCCAACGTCCTGACTTTC
cdr3_aa: CASRRISGANVLTF

j_call: TRBJ2-5
v_call: TRBV29-1
clone_size: once
d_call: NA
cdr3_nt: TGCAGCGTACGGATGCAAGAGACCCAGTACTTC
cdr3_aa: CSVRMQETQYF

j_call: TRBJ2-1
v_call: TRBV9
clone_size: NA
d_call: TRBD1
cdr3_nt: TGTGCCAGCAGCGGGGGGGACAGGGCTTTTAGAGGGCAGTTCTTC
cdr3_aa: CASSGGDRAFRGQFF

j_call: TRBJ2-7
v_call: TRBV18
clone_size: NA
d_call: NA
cdr3_nt: TGTGCCAGCTCCCTACAGAGCTCCTACGAGCAGTACTTC
cdr3_aa: CASSLQSSYEQYF

j_call: TRBJ2-7
v_call: TRBV7-9
clone_size: few
d_call: NA
cdr3_nt: TGTGCCAGCAGCTTAGGTGGTAAGGGCTACGAGCAGTACTTC
cdr3_aa: CASSLGGKGYEQYF

j_call: TRBJ1-1
v_call: TRBV25-1
clone_size: NA
d_call: NA
cdr3_nt: TGTGCCAGCAGTTATCGGGGGGACACTGAAGCTTTCTTT
cdr3_aa: CASSYRGDTEAFF

j_call: TRBJ2-3
v_call: TRBV2
clone_size: few
d_call: TRBD2
cdr3_nt: TGTGCCACCGCCGCTAGCGGGAGAGAGGGGTGGGGCACAGATACGCAGTATTTT
cdr3_aa: CATAASGREGWGTDTQYF

j_call: TRBJ2-3
v_call: TRBV7-8
clone_size: NA
d_call: NA
cdr3_nt: TGTGCCAGCAGCTTAGCGCCCAGGGATACGCAGTATTTT
cdr3_aa: CASSLAPRDTQYF

j_call: TRBJ1-1
v_call: TRBV6-1
clone_size: NA
d_call: NA
cdr3_nt: TGTGCCAGCAGTGGGGGACACACGAACACTGAAGCTTTCTTT
cdr3_aa: CASSGGHTNTEAFF

j_call: TRBJ1-5
v_call: TRBV15
clone_size: NA
d_call: NA
cdr3_nt: TGTGCCACCAGCAGAGATTTGGGGAGCAATCAGCCCCAGCATTTT
cdr3_aa: CATSRDLGSNQPQHF